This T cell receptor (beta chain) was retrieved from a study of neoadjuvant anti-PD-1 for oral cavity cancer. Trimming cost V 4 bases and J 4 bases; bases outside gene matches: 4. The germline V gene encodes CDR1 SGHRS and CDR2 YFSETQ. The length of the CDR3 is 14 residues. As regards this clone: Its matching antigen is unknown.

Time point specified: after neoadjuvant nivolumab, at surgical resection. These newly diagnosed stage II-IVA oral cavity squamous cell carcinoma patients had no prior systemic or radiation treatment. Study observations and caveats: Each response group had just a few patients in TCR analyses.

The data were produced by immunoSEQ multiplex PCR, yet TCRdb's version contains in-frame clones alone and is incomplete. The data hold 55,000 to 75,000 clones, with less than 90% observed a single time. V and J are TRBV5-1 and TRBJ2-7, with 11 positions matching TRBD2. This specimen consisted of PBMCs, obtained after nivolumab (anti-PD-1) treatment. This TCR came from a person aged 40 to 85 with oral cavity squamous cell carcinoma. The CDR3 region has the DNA TGCGCCAGCAGCATTACTAGCGGGAGTTACGAGCAGTACTTC. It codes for CASSITSGSYEQYF.